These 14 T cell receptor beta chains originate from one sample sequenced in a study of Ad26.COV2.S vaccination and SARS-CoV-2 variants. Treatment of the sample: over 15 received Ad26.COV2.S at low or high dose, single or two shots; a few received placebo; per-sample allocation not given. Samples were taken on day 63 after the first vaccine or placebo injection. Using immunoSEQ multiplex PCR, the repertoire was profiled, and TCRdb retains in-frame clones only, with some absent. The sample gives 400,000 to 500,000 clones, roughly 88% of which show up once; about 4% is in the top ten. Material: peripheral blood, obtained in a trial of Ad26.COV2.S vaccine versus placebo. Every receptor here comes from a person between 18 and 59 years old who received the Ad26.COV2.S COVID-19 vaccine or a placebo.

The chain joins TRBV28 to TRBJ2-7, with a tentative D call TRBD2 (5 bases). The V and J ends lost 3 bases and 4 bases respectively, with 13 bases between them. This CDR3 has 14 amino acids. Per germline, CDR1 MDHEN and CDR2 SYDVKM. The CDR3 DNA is TGTGCCAGCAGTTTTGTAGGCCGGGATTACGAGCAGTACTTC. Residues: CASSFVGRDYEQYF.

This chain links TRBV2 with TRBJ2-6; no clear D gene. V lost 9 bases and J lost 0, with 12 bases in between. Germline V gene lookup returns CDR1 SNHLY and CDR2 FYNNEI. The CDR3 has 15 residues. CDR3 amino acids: CARIETDSGANVLTF. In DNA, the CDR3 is TGTGCCAGAATTGAGACTGACTCTGGGGCCAACGTCCTGACTTTC.

The DNA of the CDR3 is TGTGCCAGCAGCCTAGGGGGGGGTGAGCAGTTCTTC. Residues: CASSLGGGEQFF. The V call is TRBV7-2, the J call TRBJ2-1; D possibly corresponds to TRBD2 (7 bases). V dropped 5 bases and J dropped 9 bases, with 11 bases sitting between them. Germline V lookup: CDR1 SGHTA, CDR2 FQGNSA. The CDR3 runs to 12 residues.

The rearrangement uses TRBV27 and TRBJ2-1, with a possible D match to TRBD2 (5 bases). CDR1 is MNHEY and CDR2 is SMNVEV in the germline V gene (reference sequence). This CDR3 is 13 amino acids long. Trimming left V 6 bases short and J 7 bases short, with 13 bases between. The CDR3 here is CASSPGLVNEQFF. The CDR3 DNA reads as TGTGCCAGCAGCCCGGGATTGGTTAATGAGCAGTTCTTC.

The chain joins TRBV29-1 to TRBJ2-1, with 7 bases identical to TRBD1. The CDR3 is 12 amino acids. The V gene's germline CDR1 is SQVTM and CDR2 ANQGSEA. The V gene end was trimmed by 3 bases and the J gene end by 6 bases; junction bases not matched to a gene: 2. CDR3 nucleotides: TGCAGCGTTGATTCAGGGGGCAATGAGCAGTTCTTC. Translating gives CSVDSGGNEQFF.

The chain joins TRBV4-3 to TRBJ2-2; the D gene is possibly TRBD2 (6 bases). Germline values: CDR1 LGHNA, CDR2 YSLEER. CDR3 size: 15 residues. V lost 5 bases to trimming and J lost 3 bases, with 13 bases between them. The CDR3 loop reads CASSTGTQYTGELFF. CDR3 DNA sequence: TGCGCCAGCAGCACCGGGACTCAGTACACCGGGGAGCTGTTTTTT.

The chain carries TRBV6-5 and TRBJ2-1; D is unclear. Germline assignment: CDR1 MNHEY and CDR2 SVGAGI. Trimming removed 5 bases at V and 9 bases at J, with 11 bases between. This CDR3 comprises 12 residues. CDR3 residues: CASSHPGPEQFF. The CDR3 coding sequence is TGTGCCAGCAGTCACCCCGGCCCTGAGCAGTTCTTC.

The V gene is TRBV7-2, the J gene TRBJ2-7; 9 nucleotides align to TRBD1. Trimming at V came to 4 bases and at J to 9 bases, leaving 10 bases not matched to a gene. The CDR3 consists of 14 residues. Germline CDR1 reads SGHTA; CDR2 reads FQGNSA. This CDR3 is CASSSVGQGSWQYF. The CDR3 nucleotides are TGTGCCAGCAGCTCCGTCGGACAGGGGTCGTGGCAGTACTTC.

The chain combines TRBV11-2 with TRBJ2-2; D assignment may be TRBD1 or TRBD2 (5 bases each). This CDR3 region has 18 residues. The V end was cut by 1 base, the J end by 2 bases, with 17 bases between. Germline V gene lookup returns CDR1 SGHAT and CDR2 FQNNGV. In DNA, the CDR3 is TGTGCCAGCAGCTTAGCCCGGGACGTAGAACGAAACACCGGGGAGCTGTTTTTT. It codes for CASSLARDVERNTGELFF.

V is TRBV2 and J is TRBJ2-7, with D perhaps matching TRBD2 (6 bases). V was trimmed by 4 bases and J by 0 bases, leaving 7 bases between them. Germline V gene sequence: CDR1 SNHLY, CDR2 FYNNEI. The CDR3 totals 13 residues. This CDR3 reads CASSGGVSYEQYF. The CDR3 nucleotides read TGTGCCAGCAGTGGCGGGGTCTCCTACGAGCAGTACTTC.

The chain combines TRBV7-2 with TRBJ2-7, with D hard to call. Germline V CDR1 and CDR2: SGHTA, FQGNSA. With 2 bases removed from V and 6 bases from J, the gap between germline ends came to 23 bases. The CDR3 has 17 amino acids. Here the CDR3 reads CASSLLASGMYHLEQYF. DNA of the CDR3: TGTGCCAGCAGCTTACTGGCTAGTGGAATGTATCACCTCGAGCAGTACTTC. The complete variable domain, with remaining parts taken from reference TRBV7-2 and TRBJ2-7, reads GAGVSQSPSNKVTEKGKDVELRCDPISGHTALYWYRQSLGQGLEFLIYFQGNSAPDKSGLPSDRFSAERTGGSVSTLTIQRTQQEDSAVYLCASSLLASGMYHLEQYFGPGTRLTVT.

The CDR3 sequence is CASSSLSGGPYNEQFF. In nucleotides, the CDR3 is TGCGCCAGCAGCTCACTTAGCGGGGGGCCCTACAATGAGCAGTTCTTC. V usage is TRBV5-1 and J usage is TRBJ2-1; 10 bases are shared with TRBD2. The length of the CDR3 is 16 residues. Germline V lookup: CDR1 SGHRS, CDR2 YFSETQ. V shed 3 bases, J shed 2 bases, and the junction held 5 bases outside the gene matches. The variable domain in full, with the rest retrieved from reference TRBV5-1 and TRBJ2-1, is KAGVTQTPRYLIKTRGQQVTLSCSPISGHRSVSWYQQTPGQGLQFLFEYFSETQRNKGNFPGRFSGRQFSNSRSEMNVSTLELGDSALYLCASSSLSGGPYNEQFFGPGTRLTVL.

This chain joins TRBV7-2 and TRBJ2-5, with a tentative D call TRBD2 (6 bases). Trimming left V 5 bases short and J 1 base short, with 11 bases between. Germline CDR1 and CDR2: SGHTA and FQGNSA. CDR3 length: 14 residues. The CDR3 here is CASSMGLVQETQYF. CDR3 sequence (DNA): TGTGCCAGCAGCATGGGACTCGTCCAAGAGACCCAGTACTTC. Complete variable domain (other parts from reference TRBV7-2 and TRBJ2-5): GAGVSQSPSNKVTEKGKDVELRCDPISGHTALYWYRQSLGQGLEFLIYFQGNSAPDKSGLPSDRFSAERTGGSVSTLTIQRTQQEDSAVYLCASSMGLVQETQYFGPGTRLLVL.

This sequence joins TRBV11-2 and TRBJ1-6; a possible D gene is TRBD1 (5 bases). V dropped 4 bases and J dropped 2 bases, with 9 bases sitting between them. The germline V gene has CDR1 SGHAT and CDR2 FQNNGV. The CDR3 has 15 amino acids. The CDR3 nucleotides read TGTGCCAGCAGCTCGGGGGTTACCTATAATTCACCCCTCCACTTT. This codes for CASSSGVTYNSPLHF.